The T cell receptor (beta chain) described here comes from a study of regulatory T cells in long-lasting Graves disease. CDR1 is MDHEN and CDR2 is SYDVKM in the germline V gene. Trimming left V 2 bases short and J 2 bases short, with 9 bases between. CDR3 length: 14 amino acids. CDR3 regions were amplified by Arm-PCR using iRepertoire HTBI primers to build TCR beta libraries. Original processing notes: In the combined samples, under 80 TRBV and 14 TRBJ segments were identified. Each CDR3 protein is one row after TCRdb ran MiXCR on the multiplex PCR reads. The V and J calls and clone size are TCRdb's, not the authors'. The sample carries some 500,000 distinct CDR3 sequences, approximately 12% recorded once. This clonotype was picked up many times. Time point noted: newly diagnosed GD, antithyroid drugs for less than 3 months. Following extraction of RNA from PBMCs, that RNA was used to make the TCR library.

The data also belong to a second study, concerning T cells in Graves' hyperthyroidism and ophthalmopathy.

The origin of this receptor is a man in his thirties or forties with Graves disease. V usage is TRBV28 and J usage is TRBJ2-5; tentatively, D is TRBD2 (6 bases). Sample: peripheral blood mononuclear cells (PBMCs), taken at new diagnosis, from a patient treated with antithyroid drugs. The CDR3 DNA is TGTGCCAGCAGTTTAACTAGCCCTCAAGAGACCCAGTACTTC. The encoded protein is CASSLTSPQETQYF.